This passage covers 28 T cell receptor beta chains from one sample sequenced in a study of control samples from healthy donors and cancer patients. Some clones are missing from TCRdb's copy, which holds only in-frame ones; the method was immunoSEQ multiplex PCR. Of about 98,000 clones in the sample, 79% are singletons; the top ten hold over 9.5%. Specimen: blood. These receptors all stem from a woman in her twenties or thirties in good health.

The rearrangement uses TRBV6-6 and TRBJ1-6; D is possibly TRBD1 (5 bases). With 0 bases removed from V and 7 bases from J, the gap between germline ends came to 10 bases. The V gene's germline CDR1 is MNHNY and CDR2 SVGAGI (reference sequence). The CDR3 sequence is 15 residues long. The CDR3, as DNA: TGTGCCAGCAGTTACTCGGAGAGGGACAATTCACCCCTCCACTTT. Translation: CASSYSERDNSPLHF.

The gene calls are TRBV24-1 and TRBJ1-5; no clear D gene. V was trimmed by 5 bases and J by 5 bases, leaving 24 bases between them. Germline CDR1 is KGHDR and CDR2 is SFDVKD. This CDR3 comprises 18 residues. The CDR3 protein is CATSGGGKGSRADQPQHF. The CDR3 nucleotides are TGTGCCACCAGTGGTGGCGGGAAGGGCAGCAGAGCCGATCAGCCCCAGCATTTT.

The V call is TRBV5-1, the J call TRBJ2-1; the D gene is possibly TRBD2 (6 bases). The CDR3 runs 15 residues. The V gene lost 4 bases and the J gene lost 5 bases, with 16 bases spanning the gap. Germline V gives CDR1 SGHRS, CDR2 YFSETQ. The CDR3 nucleotides are TGCGCCAGCAGCACGGGACTGATGAACCACAATGAGCAGTTCTTC. Protein sequence: CASSTGLMNHNEQFF.

The rearrangement uses TRBV19 and TRBJ2-3, with a tentative D call TRBD1 (5 bases). The CDR3 totals 16 residues. The V and J ends lost 5 bases and 0 bases respectively, with 15 bases between them. Germline V lookup: CDR1 LNHDA, CDR2 SQIVND (reference sequence). The CDR3 loop reads CASSLQEGASTDTQYF. The DNA for the CDR3 is TGTGCCAGTAGTCTCCAGGAAGGGGCAAGCACAGATACGCAGTATTTT.

In the case of this clone: Other DNA sequences of this sample code for an identical CDR3. This chain joins TRBV10-3 and TRBJ1-2; TRBD1 agrees at 8 bases. The CDR3 runs to 13 residues. Looked up from germline, CDR1 is ENHRY and CDR2 is SYGVKD. V was clipped by 6 bases and J by 1 base; unmatched bases: 1. In DNA form, the CDR3 reads TGTGCCATCAGCAGGGGGCTTAACTATGGCTACACCTTC. It is translated as CAISRGLNYGYTF.

The rearrangement links TRBV2 to TRBJ1-6; perhaps TRBD1 as D (5 bases). The CDR3 spans 18 residues. Germline CDR1 and CDR2: SNHLY and FYNNEI. V dropped 6 bases and J dropped 0 bases, with 18 bases sitting between them. As DNA, the CDR3 is TGTGCCAGCAGGAGCCCGATGGGACCGAGCTCCTATAATTCACCCCTCCACTTT. It yields the protein CASRSPMGPSSYNSPLHF.

This clone appeared many times. This chain joins TRBV9 and TRBJ1-1, with D uncertain. With 1 base removed from V and 0 bases from J, the gap between germline ends came to 13 bases. The CDR3 loop spans 16 amino acids. CDR1 and CDR2 from the germline V gene are SGDLS and YYNGEE. The CDR3 protein is CASSVQPALMNTEAFF. The CDR3 nucleotides are TGTGCCAGCAGCGTACAACCGGCCCTTATGAACACTGAAGCTTTCTTT.

A few counts support this clone. CDR3 sequence: CASSVGILGTDTQYF. The CDR3 nucleotides are TGTGCCAGCAGCGTAGGAATATTGGGCACAGATACGCAGTATTTT. The chain recombines TRBV9 with TRBJ2-3, with D unclear. Trimming cost V 0 bases and J 1 base, with 9 bases left between them. This CDR3 contains 15 residues. CDR1 is SGDLS, CDR2 YYNGEE, per germline.

This clone was found many times. The chain is built from TRBV7-9 and TRBJ1-2; possible D gene TRBD1, 5 bases. The germline V and J ends were trimmed by 4 bases and 8 bases, with 14 bases remaining between them. Germline V gene lookup returns CDR1 SEHNR and CDR2 FQNEAQ (reference sequence). This CDR3 is 13 amino acids long. In DNA form, the CDR3 reads TGTGCCAGCAGCTCCCCCGGGACTTGGGGCTACACCTTC. Translated, it gives CASSSPGTWGYTF.

The table lists this clone with a few counts. The CDR3 nucleotides read TGTGCCAGCAGCTCCCCCCCCGGGACATCAACCGGGGAGCTGTTTTTT. Its protein product is CASSSPPGTSTGELFF. This chain links TRBV7-9 with TRBJ2-2, with D possibly TRBD1 on 6 matching bases. V lost 4 bases to trimming and J lost 5 bases, with 17 bases between them. The CDR3 has 16 residues. In germline, CDR1 is SEHNR, CDR2 FQNEAQ (reference sequence).

This rearrangement joins TRBV19 to TRBJ2-5, with 10 bases that match TRBD1. The CDR3 runs to 15 residues. Trimming at V came to 1 base and at J to 3 bases, leaving 2 bases not matched to a gene. The germline CDR1 and CDR2 sequences are LNHDA and SQIVND (reference sequence). The CDR3 bases are TGTGCCAGTAGTATAGGAGGGACAGGGGAAGAGACCCAGTACTTC. Its translation: CASSIGGTGEETQYF.

The chain uses TRBV10-3 and TRBJ1-1; no definite D call. The V end was cut by 8 bases, the J end by 8 bases, with 12 bases between. This CDR3 is built from 11 residues. Looked up from germline, CDR1 is ENHRY and CDR2 is SYGVKD. CDR3 loop: CAIGTTAEAFF. The CDR3 DNA reads as TGTGCCATCGGCACAACGGCAGAAGCTTTCTTT.

This clone was observed once. The gene calls are TRBV6-5 and TRBJ2-1, with a possible D match to TRBD2 (7 bases). V lost 7 bases and J lost 9, with 19 bases in between. This CDR3 contains 14 residues. Germline CDR1 reads MNHEY; CDR2 reads SVGAGI. The CDR3 nucleotides read TGTGCCAGCAAACGGGGGGCCCGCCTGGTTGAGCAGTTCTTC. It codes for CASKRGARLVEQFF.

The chain carries TRBV9 and TRBJ1-2; D is undetermined. This CDR3 spans 12 amino acids. V was shortened by 3 bases and J by 3 bases, with 6 bases between the two germline ends. The V gene's germline CDR1 is SGDLS and CDR2 YYNGEE. The CDR3 sequence: CASSAAYYGYTF. CDR3 nucleotide sequence: TGTGCCAGCAGCGCAGCATACTATGGCTACACCTTC.

The V and J genes are TRBV11-3 and TRBJ2-7; D not resolved. Germline V gene lookup returns CDR1 SGHNT and CDR2 YENEEA. The CDR3 is 14 residues long. V dropped 3 bases and J dropped 2 bases, with 11 bases sitting between them. As DNA, the CDR3 is TGTGCCAGCAGCTTCCGGCAGGCAGCCTACGAGCAGTACTTC. Translated: CASSFRQAAYEQYF.

The V gene is TRBV7-6, the J gene TRBJ2-3; possible D gene TRBD2, 5 bases. CDR3 size: 15 residues. The V end lost 8 bases, the J end lost 2 bases, and 17 bases lay between the germline ends. From germline, CDR1 is SGHVS and CDR2 FNYEAQ. DNA of the CDR3: TGTGCCAGCTCCCGGGCCCTCGGGGACACAGATACGCAGTATTTT. Amino acid sequence: CASSRALGDTDTQYF. Filled out from reference TRBV7-6 and TRBJ2-3, the complete variable domain reads GAGVSQSPRYKVTKRGQDVALRCDPISGHVSLYWYRQALGQGPEFLTYFNYEAQQDKSGLPNDRFSAERPEGSISTLTIQRTEQRDSAMYRCASSRALGDTDTQYFGPGTRLTVL.

This clone was counted once. V and J are TRBV9 and TRBJ1-2; TRBD1 might be the D (5 bases). This CDR3 contains 16 residues. The V and J ends lost 0 bases and 2 bases respectively, with 14 bases between them. The germline gives CDR1 SGDLS, CDR2 YYNGEE. In DNA, the CDR3 is TGTGCCAGCAGCGTAGGTCCTTGGGACCTGAACTATGGCTACACCTTC. It encodes CASSVGPWDLNYGYTF.

This clone was observed once. The V gene is TRBV7-2, the J gene TRBJ1-4; a weak D match, TRBD1 (5 bases). Trimming took 2 bases from V and 5 from J, leaving 6 bases between them. Germline values: CDR1 SGHTA, CDR2 FQGNSA. This CDR3 has 13 residues. Here the CDR3 DNA reads TGTGCCAGCAGCTTATGGGGGAATGAAAAACTGTTTTTT. Amino acids: CASSLWGNEKLFF.

The CDR3 DNA is TGTGCCAGCAGCTTAGGGTATAAGGGGGCATGGACGAACACCGGGGAGCTGTTTTTT. It encodes CASSLGYKGAWTNTGELFF. This chain uses TRBV7-2 with TRBJ2-2, with TRBD1 matching 7 bases. CDR1 and CDR2 (germline): SGHTA, FQGNSA. Trimming at V came to 1 base and at J to 0 bases, leaving 11 bases not matched to a gene. The CDR3 sequence is 19 residues long. Drawing the rest from reference TRBV7-2 and TRBJ2-2, the complete variable domain is GAGVSQSPSNKVTEKGKDVELRCDPISGHTALYWYRQSLGQGLEFLIYFQGNSAPDKSGLPSDRFSAERTGGSVSTLTIQRTQQEDSAVYLCASSLGYKGAWTNTGELFFGEGSRLTVL.

The V call is TRBV9, the J call TRBJ1-3; unclear D gene. Germline V CDR1 and CDR2: SGDLS, YYNGEE. The germline V and J ends were trimmed by 3 bases and 6 bases, with 7 bases remaining between them. The CDR3 is made up of 12 amino acids. The CDR3 DNA sequence: TGTGCCAGCAGCGCTCGGGAAAACACCATATATTTT. Its protein product is CASSARENTIYF.

The V and J genes are TRBV9 and TRBJ2-7, with a tentative D call TRBD1 (6 bases). Germline V lookup: CDR1 SGDLS, CDR2 YYNGEE. Trimming took off 0 bases at V and 2 bases at J, with 6 bases between the two ends. The CDR3 contains 13 residues. The CDR3 DNA is TGTGCCAGCAGCGTAGAGGGGGCCTACGAGCAGTACTTC. It translates to CASSVEGAYEQYF.

The gene calls are TRBV3-1 (or the pseudogene TRBV3-2) and TRBJ2-5; D unclear. V lost 1 base, J lost 4 bases, and 7 bases lay in between. This CDR3 comprises 13 residues. Germline values: CDR1 LGHDT, CDR2 YNNKEL (reference sequence). The CDR3 loop reads CASSQGGPETQYF. CDR3 nucleotide sequence: TGTGCCAGCAGCCAAGGCGGTCCAGAGACCCAGTACTTC.

The chain links TRBV5-5 to TRBJ1-5; D call uncertain. Per germline, CDR1 SGHKS and CDR2 YYEKEE (reference sequence). The CDR3 runs to 12 residues. V was clipped by 4 bases and J by 2 bases, with 4 bases between them. For the CDR3, the DNA is TGTGCCAGCAGCCGGGGCAATCAGCCCCAGCATTTT. It translates to CASSRGNQPQHF. Looking up the rest from reference TRBV5-5 and TRBJ1-5 gives the full variable domain: DAGVTQSPTHLIKTRGQQVTLRCSPISGHKSVSWYQQVLGQGPQFIFQYYEKEERGRGNFPDRFSARQFPNYSSELNVNALLLGDSALYLCASSRGNQPQHFGDGTRLSIL.

The rearrangement joins TRBV4-1 to TRBJ2-7, with 9 bases that match TRBD2. After removal of 1 base from V and 5 bases from J, the junction contained 12 bases not matched to a gene. CDR3 size: 17 residues. Germline CDR1 MGHRA, CDR2 YSYEKL. CDR3 sequence: CASSQVVGGLAIHEQYF. The CDR3 DNA reads as TGCGCCAGCAGCCAAGTAGTGGGAGGACTAGCGATCCACGAGCAGTACTTC.

This clone was seen a few times. The sample contains more than one DNA sequence encoding this CDR3. The chain has TRBV12-3 or TRBV12-4 and TRBJ1-1; D is unresolved. CDR3 length: 13 residues. Trimming shortened V by 0 bases and J by 4 bases, and 6 bases separated the two germline ends. CDR3 protein: CASSLALGTEAFF. The CDR3, as DNA: TGTGCCAGCAGTTTAGCGTTAGGCACTGAAGCTTTCTTT.

With respect to this clone: At one end the junction does not follow the germline gene, possibly because of a read error. V is TRBV7-7 and J is TRBJ2-5, with 9 bases aligning to TRBD1. This CDR3 has 13 amino acids. Germline CDR1 and CDR2: SSHAT and FNYEAQ (reference sequence). CDR3 nucleotides: TGTGCTAGCAGTCGGGACAGGGTGGAGACCCAGTACTTC. It specifies CASSRDRVETQYF.

This chain uses TRBV5-1 with TRBJ1-1; D gene ambiguous. The V gene's germline CDR1 is SGHRS and CDR2 YFSETQ. There are 12 residues in the CDR3. Deletions cut 2 bases from V and 4 bases from J, with 6 bases between. CDR3 sequence: CASSFKGTEAFF. CDR3 in DNA: TGCGCCAGCAGCTTCAAGGGCACTGAAGCTTTCTTT.

This clone was found a few times. The chain joins TRBV19 to TRBJ1-2; D is unresolved. V lost 2 bases and J lost 1, with 8 bases in between. This CDR3 spans 14 amino acids. Germline CDR1 is LNHDA and CDR2 is SQIVND (reference sequence). The CDR3 is CASSISRLNYGYTF. CDR3 DNA sequence: TGTGCCAGTAGTATATCCAGGCTTAACTATGGCTACACCTTC.